This T cell receptor (beta chain) was retrieved from a study of early T cells in non-severe SARS-CoV-2 infection. On the study more broadly: Alpha and beta chains were unpaired, from unsorted whole-blood bulk RNA. Whole-study results and caveats: CD4 and private specificities were missed by VDJdb matching, which favored anti-spike CD8 responses.

V was shortened by 1 base and J by 8 bases, with 14 bases between the two germline ends. The CDR3 consists of 14 residues. The germline CDR1 and CDR2 sequences are MGHRA and YSYEKL. This clonotype was seen repeatedly, ten times or more. Its antigen is undetermined. In the library, individual cDNA molecules carried attached unique molecular identifiers. TCRdb re-derived calls from the 5' RACE reads in MiXCR, one entry per CDR3 protein. The data contain over 80,000 distinct CDR3 sequences, more than 13% of them singletons. The TCR originated in an adult who was a healthcare worker with PCR-confirmed SARS-CoV-2 infection or an uninfected control (not recorded which). Sequenced material: whole blood. The chain employs TRBV4-1 and TRBJ1-2, with a weak D call TRBD1 (6 bases). DNA for the CDR3: TGCGCCAGCAGCCAAGCACAGGGTATAGACGGCTACACCTTC. Translating gives CASSQAQGIDGYTF.